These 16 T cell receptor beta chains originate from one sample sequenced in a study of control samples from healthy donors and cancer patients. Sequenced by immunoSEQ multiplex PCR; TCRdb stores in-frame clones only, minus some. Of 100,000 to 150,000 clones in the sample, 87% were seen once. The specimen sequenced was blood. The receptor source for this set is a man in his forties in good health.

CDR3: CASSQESSGDAPGTPPYGYTF. The CDR3 DNA reads TGTGCCAGCAGCCAAGAATCTAGCGGGGATGCCCCCGGGACACCTCCTTATGGCTACACCTTC. The chain links TRBV3-1 (or the pseudogene TRBV3-2) to TRBJ1-2, with a weak D call TRBD1 (6 bases). The CDR3 runs to 21 residues. V lost 0 bases to trimming and J lost 5 bases, with 31 bases between them. CDR1 is LGHDT, CDR2 YNNKEL, per germline (reference sequence).

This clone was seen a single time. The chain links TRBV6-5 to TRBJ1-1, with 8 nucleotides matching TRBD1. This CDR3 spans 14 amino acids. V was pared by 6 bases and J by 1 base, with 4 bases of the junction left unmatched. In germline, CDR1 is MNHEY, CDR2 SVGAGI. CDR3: CASSSGTGNTEAFF. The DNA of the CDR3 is TGTGCCAGCAGCTCCGGGACAGGGAACACTGAAGCTTTCTTT.

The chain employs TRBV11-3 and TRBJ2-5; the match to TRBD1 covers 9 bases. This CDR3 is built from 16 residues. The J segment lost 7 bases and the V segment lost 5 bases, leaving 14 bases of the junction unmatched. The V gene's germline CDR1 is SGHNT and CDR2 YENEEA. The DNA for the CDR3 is TGTGCCAGCAGCGGGAGAGACAGGGGGGGGTCTGGGACCCAGTACTTC. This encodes CASSGRDRGGSGTQYF. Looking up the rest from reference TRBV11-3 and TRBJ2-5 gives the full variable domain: EAGVVQSPRYKIIEKKQPVAFWCNPISGHNTLYWYLQNLGQGPELLIRYENEEAVDDSQLPKDRFSAERLKGVDSTLKIQPAELGDSAVYLCASSGRDRGGSGTQYFGPGTRLLVL.

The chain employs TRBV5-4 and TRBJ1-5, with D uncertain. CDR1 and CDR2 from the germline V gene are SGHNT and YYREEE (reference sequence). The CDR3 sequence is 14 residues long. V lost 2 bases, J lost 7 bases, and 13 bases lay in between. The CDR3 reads CASSFGLAGQPQHF. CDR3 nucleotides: TGTGCCAGCAGCTTTGGTCTGGCGGGACAGCCCCAGCATTTT.

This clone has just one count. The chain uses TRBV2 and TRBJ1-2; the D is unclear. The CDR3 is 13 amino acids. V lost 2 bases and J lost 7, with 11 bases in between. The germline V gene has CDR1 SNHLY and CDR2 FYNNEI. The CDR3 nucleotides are TGTGCCAGCAGTGAACGGAGCTACAGTGGCTACACCTTC. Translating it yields CASSERSYSGYTF.

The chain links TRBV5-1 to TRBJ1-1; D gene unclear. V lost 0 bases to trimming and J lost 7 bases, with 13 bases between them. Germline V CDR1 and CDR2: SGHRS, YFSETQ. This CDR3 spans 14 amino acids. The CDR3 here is CASSLDGQNFEAFF. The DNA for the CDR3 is TGCGCCAGCAGCTTGGATGGGCAGAACTTTGAAGCTTTCTTT.

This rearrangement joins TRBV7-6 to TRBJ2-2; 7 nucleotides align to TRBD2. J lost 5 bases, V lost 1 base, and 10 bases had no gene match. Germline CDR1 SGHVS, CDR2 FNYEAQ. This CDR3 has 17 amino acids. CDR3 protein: CASSLGGIAGVTGELFF. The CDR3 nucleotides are TGTGCCAGCAGCTTAGGGGGAATAGCGGGCGTAACCGGGGAGCTGTTTTTT.

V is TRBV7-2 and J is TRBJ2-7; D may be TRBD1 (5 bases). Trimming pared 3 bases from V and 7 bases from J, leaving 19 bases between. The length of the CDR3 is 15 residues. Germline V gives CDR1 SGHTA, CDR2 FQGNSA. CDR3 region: CASSLDTRKIGEQYF. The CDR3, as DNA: TGTGCCAGCAGCTTGGACACTCGAAAAATTGGGGAGCAGTACTTC.

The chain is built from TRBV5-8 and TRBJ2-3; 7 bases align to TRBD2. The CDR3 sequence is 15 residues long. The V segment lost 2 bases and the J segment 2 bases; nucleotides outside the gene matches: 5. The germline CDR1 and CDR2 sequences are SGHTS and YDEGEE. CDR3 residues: CASSLSAGLTDTQYF. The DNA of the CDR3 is TGTGCCAGCAGCTTATCAGCGGGACTCACAGATACGCAGTATTTT.

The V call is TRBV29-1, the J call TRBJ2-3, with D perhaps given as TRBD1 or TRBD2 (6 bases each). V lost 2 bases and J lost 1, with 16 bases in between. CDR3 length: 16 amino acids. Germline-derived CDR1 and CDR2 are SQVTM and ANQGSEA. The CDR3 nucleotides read TGCAGCGTTGAAAAGGTAGGGGGGTTACGCACAGATACGCAGTATTTT. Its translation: CSVEKVGGLRTDTQYF.

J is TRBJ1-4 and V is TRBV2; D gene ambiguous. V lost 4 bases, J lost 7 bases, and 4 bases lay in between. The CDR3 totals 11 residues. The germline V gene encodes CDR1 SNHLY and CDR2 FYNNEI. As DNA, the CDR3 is TGTGCCAGCAGTGTGGGTGAAAAACTGTTTTTT. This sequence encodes CASSVGEKLFF.

CDR3 DNA sequence: TGTGCCAGCTCACCGCTTCAGGACTTCGAGCAGTTCTTC. Translating it yields CASSPLQDFEQFF. The rearrangement joins TRBV18 to TRBJ2-1, with TRBD2 as a possible D gene (5 bases). This CDR3 spans 13 amino acids. Per the germline V gene, CDR1 is KGHSH and CDR2 is LQKENI. Trimming shortened V by 3 bases and J by 10 bases, and 13 bases separated the two germline ends. The whole variable domain, remainder taken from reference TRBV18 and TRBJ2-1, is NAGVMQNPRHLVRRRGQEARLRCSPMKGHSHVYWYRQLPEEGLKFMVYLQKENIIDESGMPKERFSAEFPKEGPSILRIQQVVRGDSAAYFCASSPLQDFEQFFGPGTRLTVL.

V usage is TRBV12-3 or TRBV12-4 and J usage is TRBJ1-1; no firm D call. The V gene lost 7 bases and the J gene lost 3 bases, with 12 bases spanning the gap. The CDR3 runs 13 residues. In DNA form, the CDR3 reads TGTGCCAGCACCACGAGGAGGGACACTGAAGCTTTCTTT. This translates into CASTTRRDTEAFF.

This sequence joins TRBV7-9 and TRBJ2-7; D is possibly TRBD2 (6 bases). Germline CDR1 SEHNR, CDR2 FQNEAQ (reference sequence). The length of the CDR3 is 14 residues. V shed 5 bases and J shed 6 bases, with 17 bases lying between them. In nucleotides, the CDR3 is TGTGCCAGCAGCCCTATCGGGGGTAGCGCCGAGCAGTACTTC. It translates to CASSPIGGSAEQYF.

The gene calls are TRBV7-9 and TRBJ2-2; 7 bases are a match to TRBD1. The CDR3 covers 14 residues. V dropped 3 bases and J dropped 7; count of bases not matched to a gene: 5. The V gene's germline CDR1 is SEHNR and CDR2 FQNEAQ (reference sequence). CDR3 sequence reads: CASSFYRGVGELFF. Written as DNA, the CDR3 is TGTGCCAGCAGCTTCTACAGGGGTGTCGGGGAGCTGTTTTTT.

Here the CDR3 reads CASRARDLNTEAFF. The CDR3 coding sequence is TGTGCCAGCAGGGCGCGGGACCTTAACACTGAAGCTTTCTTT. V and J are TRBV3-1 (or the pseudogene TRBV3-2) and TRBJ1-1, with D possibly TRBD1 on 5 matching bases. This CDR3 region has 14 residues. V lost 6 bases and J 2 bases, leaving 13 bases between the germline ends. Germline assignment: CDR1 LGHDT and CDR2 YNNKEL (reference sequence).